A single sample gave rise to the 3 T cell receptor beta chains below, sequenced in a study of identical twins. One entry per CDR3 protein results from TCRdb running MiXCR on the 5' RACE reads. The sample includes fewer than 800,000 distinct CDR3 sequences, around 7.5% of them seen just once. This sample also appeared in a second study, on yellow fever vaccine responses in identical twins.

Sample: PBMCs. The receptor set was obtained from a woman aged 18 to 35 in good health.

There are many counts of this clonotype. The V gene is TRBV29-1, the J gene TRBJ2-1; D assignment may be TRBD1 or TRBD2 (5 bases each). V was cut by 7 bases and J by 0 bases, with 16 bases left in between. The CDR3 sequence is 15 residues long. Germline-derived CDR1 and CDR2 are SQVTM and ANQGSEA. The CDR3 DNA is TGCAGCGGGACAATCGGGGTGAGCTCCTACAATGAGCAGTTCTTC. Translation gives CSGTIGVSSYNEQFF.

This clonotype was seen more than once but under ten times. The chain carries TRBV20-1 and TRBJ2-5; D may be TRBD2 (5 bases). The CDR3 has 12 amino acids. With 6 bases removed from V and 4 bases from J, the gap between germline ends came to 12 bases. Germline CDR1 is DFQATT and CDR2 is SNEGSKA (reference sequence). This CDR3 is CSADGLGETQYF. Written as DNA, the CDR3 is TGCAGTGCGGATGGACTCGGAGAGACCCAGTACTTC.

V usage is TRBV7-9 and J usage is TRBJ2-7; 9 nucleotides align to TRBD1. The CDR3 length is 13 residues. J was trimmed by 6 bases and V by 5 bases; bases with no gene match: 5. Germline assignment: CDR1 SEHNR and CDR2 FQNEAQ (reference sequence). CDR3 sequence: CASSPGQGAEQYF. The DNA for the CDR3 is TGTGCCAGCAGCCCGGGACAGGGTGCCGAGCAGTACTTC.